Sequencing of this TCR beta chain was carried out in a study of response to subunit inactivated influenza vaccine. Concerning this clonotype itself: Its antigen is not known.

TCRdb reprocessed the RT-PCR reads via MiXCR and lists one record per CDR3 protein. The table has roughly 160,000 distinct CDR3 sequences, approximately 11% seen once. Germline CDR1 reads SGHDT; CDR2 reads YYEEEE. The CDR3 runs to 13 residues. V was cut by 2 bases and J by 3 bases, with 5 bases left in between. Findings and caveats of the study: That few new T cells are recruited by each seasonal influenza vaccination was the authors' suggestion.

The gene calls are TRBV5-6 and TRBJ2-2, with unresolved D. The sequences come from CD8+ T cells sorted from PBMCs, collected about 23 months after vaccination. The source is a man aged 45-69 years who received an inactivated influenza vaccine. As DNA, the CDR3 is TGTGCCAGCAGCTTCACAGACACCGGGGAGCTGTTTTTT. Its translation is CASSFTDTGELFF.